The T cell receptor beta chain under discussion was sequenced for a study of T cells in Graves' hyperthyroidism and ophthalmopathy. Study information: Peripheral blood samples were taken at initial diagnosis, prior to any treatment. General study points: Also found in blood were most expanded thyroid clonotypes above 0.001.

Together with thyroid ultrasound, orbital computed tomography, serum thyroxine and TRAb, clinical symptoms were used for diagnoses. The source of the PBMCs was 9.5 to 10 ml of fresh peripheral blood. TCR beta CDR3 regions were amplified from RNA transcripts. A first-round RT-PCR of the TCR CDR3 used the HTBI primer set. TCRdb redid the calling of the multiplex PCR reads with MiXCR, one entry per CDR3 protein. The sample gives roughly 290,000 distinct CDR3 sequences, 15% to 20% of which show up once; around 55% is in the top ten. About this clonotype: Its antigen is not known.

The CDR3 extends over 16 amino acids. Trimming took 0 bases from V and 5 from J; bases not matched to a gene: 3. Germline V CDR1 and CDR2: SGHDN, FVKESK. The chain carries TRBV14 and TRBJ2-1; 11 positions agree with TRBD2. Sequenced: blood. This TCR derives from a woman in her fifties or sixties with Graves' ophthalmopathy. CDR3 DNA: TGTGCCAGCAGCCAAGATTTAGCGGGAGGGGACAATGAGCAGTTCTTC. Amino acids: CASSQDLAGGDNEQFF.